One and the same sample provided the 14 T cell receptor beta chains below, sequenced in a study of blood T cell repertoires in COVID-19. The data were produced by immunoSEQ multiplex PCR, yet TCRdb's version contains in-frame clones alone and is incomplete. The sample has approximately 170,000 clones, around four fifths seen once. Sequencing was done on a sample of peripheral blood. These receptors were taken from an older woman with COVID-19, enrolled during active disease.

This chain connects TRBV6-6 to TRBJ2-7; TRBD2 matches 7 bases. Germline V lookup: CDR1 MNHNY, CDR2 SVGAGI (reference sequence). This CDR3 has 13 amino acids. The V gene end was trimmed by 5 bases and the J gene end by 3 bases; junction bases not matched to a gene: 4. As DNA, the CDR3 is TGTGCCAGCAGTCTAGGGGAGGGCTACGAGCAGTACTTC. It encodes CASSLGEGYEQYF.

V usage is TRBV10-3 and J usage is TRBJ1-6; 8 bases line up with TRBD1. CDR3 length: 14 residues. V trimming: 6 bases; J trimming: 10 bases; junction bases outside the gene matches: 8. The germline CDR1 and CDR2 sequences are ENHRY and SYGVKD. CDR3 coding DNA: TGTGCCATCAGCGGACAGGGATACGGATCACCCCTCCACTTT. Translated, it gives CAISGQGYGSPLHF.

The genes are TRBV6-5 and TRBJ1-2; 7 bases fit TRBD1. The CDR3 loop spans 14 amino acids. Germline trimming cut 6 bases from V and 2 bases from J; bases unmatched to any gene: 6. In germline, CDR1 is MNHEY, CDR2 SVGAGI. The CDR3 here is CASSQLTGNYGYTF. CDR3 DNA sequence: TGTGCCAGCAGCCAGTTGACAGGGAACTATGGCTACACCTTC.

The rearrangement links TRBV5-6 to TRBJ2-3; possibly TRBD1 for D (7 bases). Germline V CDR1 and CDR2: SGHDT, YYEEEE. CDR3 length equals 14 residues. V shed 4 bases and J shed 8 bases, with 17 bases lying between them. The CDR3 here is CASSRRGRGGTQYF. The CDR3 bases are TGTGCCAGCAGCCGGAGGGGGCGGGGAGGTACGCAGTATTTT. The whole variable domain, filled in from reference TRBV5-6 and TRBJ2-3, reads DAGVTQSPTHLIKTRGQQVTLRCSPKSGHDTVSWYQQALGQGPQFIFQYYEEEERQRGNFPDRFSGHQFPNYSSELNVNALLLGDSALYLCASSRRGRGGTQYFGPGTRLTVL.

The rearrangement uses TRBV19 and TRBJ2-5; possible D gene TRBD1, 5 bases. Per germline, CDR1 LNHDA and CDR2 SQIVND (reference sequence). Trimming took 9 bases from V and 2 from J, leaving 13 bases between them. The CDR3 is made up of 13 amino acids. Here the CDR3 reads CASQGAAQETQYF. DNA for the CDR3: TGTGCCAGCCAAGGGGCGGCTCAAGAGACCCAGTACTTC.

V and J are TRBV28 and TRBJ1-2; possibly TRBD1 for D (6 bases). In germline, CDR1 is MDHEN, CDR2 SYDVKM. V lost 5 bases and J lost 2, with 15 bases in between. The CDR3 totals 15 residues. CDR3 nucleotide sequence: TGTGCCAGCAGTCTAGCCCGGGGGGGCAACTATGGCTACACCTTC. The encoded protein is CASSLARGGNYGYTF.

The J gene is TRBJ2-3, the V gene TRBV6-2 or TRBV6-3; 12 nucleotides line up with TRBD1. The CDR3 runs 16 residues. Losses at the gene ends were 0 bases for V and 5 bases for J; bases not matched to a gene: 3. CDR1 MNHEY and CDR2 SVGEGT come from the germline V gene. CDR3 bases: TGTGCCAGCAGTTACTCCGGGACAGGGGGCCAAGATACGCAGTATTTT. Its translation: CASSYSGTGGQDTQYF.

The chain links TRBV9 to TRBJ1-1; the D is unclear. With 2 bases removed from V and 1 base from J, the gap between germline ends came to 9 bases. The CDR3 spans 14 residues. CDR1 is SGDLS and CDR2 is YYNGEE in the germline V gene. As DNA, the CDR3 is TGTGCCAGCAGCGTTAGCGCGGCGAACACTGAAGCTTTCTTT. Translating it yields CASSVSAANTEAFF.

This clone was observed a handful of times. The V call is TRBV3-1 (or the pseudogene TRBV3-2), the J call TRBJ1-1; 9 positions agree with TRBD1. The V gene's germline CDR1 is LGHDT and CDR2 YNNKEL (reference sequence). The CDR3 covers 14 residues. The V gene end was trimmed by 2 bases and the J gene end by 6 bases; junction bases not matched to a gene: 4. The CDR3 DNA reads TGTGCCAGCAGCCAATTTAGACAGGGGGCTGAAGCTTTCTTT. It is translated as CASSQFRQGAEAFF.

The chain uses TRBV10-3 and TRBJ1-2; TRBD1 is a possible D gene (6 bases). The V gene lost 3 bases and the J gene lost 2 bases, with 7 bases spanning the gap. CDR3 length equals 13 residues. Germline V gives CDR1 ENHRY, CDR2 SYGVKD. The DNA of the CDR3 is TGTGCCATCAGTGAAGGACAGAACTATGGCTACACCTTC. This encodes CAISEGQNYGYTF.

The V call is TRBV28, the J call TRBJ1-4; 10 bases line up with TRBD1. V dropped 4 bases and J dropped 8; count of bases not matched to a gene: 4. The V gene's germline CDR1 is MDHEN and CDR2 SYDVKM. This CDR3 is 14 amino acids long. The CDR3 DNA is TGTGCCAGCAGTTGGACAGGGGGGTACGAAAAACTGTTTTTT. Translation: CASSWTGGYEKLFF.

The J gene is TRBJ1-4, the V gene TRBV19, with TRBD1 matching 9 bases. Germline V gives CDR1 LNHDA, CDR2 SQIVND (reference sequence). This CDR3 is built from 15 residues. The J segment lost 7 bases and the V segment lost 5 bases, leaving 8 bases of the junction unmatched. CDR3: CASSPNRGQSEKLFF. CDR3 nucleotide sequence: TGTGCCAGTAGTCCCAACAGGGGGCAAAGTGAAAAACTGTTTTTT. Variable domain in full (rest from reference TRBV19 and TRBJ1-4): DGGITQSPKYLFRKEGQNVTLSCEQNLNHDAMYWYRQDPGQGLRLIYYSQIVNDFQKGDIAEGYSVSREKKESFPLTVTSAQKNPTAFYLCASSPNRGQSEKLFFGSGTQLSVL.

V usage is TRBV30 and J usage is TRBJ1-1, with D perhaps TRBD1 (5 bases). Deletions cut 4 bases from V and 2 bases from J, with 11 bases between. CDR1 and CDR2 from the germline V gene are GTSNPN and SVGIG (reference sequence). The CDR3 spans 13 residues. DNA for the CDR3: TGTGCCTGGAACCCCGACAGTAACACTGAAGCTTTCTTT. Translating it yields CAWNPDSNTEAFF.

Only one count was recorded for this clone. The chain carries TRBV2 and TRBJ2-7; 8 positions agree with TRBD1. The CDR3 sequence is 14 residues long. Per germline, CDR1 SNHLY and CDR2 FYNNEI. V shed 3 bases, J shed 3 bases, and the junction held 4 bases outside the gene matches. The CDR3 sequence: CASSDWTGSYEQYF. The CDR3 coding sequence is TGTGCCAGCAGTGACTGGACAGGGAGCTACGAGCAGTACTTC.